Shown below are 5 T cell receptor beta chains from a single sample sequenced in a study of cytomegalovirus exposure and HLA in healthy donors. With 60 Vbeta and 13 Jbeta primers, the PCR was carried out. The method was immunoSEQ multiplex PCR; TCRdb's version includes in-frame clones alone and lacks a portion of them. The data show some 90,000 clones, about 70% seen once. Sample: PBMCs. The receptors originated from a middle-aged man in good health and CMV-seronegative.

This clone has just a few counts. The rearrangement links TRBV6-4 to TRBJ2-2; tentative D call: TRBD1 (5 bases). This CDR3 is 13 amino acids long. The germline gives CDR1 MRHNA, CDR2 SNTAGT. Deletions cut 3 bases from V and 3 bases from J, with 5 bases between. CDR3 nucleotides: TGTGCCAGCAGTGAACAGGACACCGGGGAGCTGTTTTTT. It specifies CASSEQDTGELFF.

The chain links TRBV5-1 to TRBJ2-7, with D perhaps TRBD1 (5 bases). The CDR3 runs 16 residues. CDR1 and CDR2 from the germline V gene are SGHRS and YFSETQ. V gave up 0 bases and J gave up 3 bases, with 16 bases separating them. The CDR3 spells CASSLGAGPLHYEQYF. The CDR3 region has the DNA TGCGCCAGCAGCTTGGGGGCAGGGCCCCTACACTACGAGCAGTACTTC.

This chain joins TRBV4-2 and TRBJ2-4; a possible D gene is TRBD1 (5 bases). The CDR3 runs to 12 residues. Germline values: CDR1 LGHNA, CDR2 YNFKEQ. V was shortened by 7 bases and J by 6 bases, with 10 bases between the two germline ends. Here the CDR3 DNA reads TGTGCCAGCAAGGGGCCCGCAAACATTCAGTACTTC. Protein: CASKGPANIQYF.

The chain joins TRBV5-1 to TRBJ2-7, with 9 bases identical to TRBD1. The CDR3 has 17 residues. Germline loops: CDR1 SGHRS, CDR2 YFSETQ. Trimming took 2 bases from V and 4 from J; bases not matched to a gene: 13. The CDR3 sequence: CASSLQGAGEEYYEQYF. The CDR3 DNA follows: TGCGCCAGCAGCTTACAGGGGGCTGGGGAGGAATATTACGAGCAGTACTTC. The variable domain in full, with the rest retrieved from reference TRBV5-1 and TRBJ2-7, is KAGVTQTPRYLIKTRGQQVTLSCSPISGHRSVSWYQQTPGQGLQFLFEYFSETQRNKGNFPGRFSGRQFSNSRSEMNVSTLELGDSALYLCASSLQGAGEEYYEQYFGPGTRLTVT.

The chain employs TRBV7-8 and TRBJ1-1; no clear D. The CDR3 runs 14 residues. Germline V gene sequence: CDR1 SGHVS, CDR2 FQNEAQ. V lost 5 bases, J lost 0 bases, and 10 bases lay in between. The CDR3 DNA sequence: TGTGCCAGCAGCCCGGGAAGCCTGAACACTGAAGCTTTCTTT. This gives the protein CASSPGSLNTEAFF.